This T cell receptor (beta chain) stems from a study of shared clonotypes between healthy human individuals. Study-level results: Compared with memory subsets, naive subsets generally had larger estimated richness. Against clonotypes common to all four donors, non-shared ones had lower generation probabilities.

With regard to this clone: Its antigen is still unknown.

In the CD4+ fraction, cells were divided into CD45RA+ naive and CD45RA-negative memory subsets. This table comes from immunoSEQ multiplex PCR, and its TCRdb copy is limited to in-frame clones, with some not included. The table includes almost 750,000 clones, just under 75% detected once. The CDR3 runs to 13 residues. With 0 bases removed from V and 4 bases from J, the gap between germline ends came to 3 bases. Germline CDR1 and CDR2: KGHSH and LQKENI. This receptor was obtained from a woman between 25 and 40 years old in good health. The source material was memory CD4+ T cells sorted from blood. Subset reported: CD45RA-negative fraction. This chain links TRBV18 with TRBJ2-2; D gene uncertain. The CDR3 sequence: CASSPPRTGELFF. For the CDR3, the DNA is TGTGCCAGCTCACCACCCCGCACCGGGGAGCTGTTTTTT.